Following are 21 T cell receptor beta chains from one sample sequenced in a study of tumor and adjacent non-tumor tissue in lung cancer. The library came from three nested PCR rounds adapted from ARM-PCR protocols. From the multiplex PCR reads, TCRdb called clonotypes with MiXCR, one entry per CDR3 protein. The sample has approximately 80,000 distinct CDR3 sequences; roughly 80% are singletons. This sample's RNA came from whole unsorted tissue. This non-tumor lung sample came from over 3 cm beyond the tumor edge. The sequencing sample was made of distant non-tumor lung tissue. The origin of the receptors is a man aged 55 to 70 with non-small cell lung cancer.

This clonotype was detected once. Because it lacks the conserved phenylalanine or tryptophan at the end, this CDR3 is likely a read error. This rearrangement joins TRBV11-2 to TRBJ1-1; tentatively, D is TRBD1 (5 bases). Germline V gene sequence: CDR1 SGHAT, CDR2 FQNNGV. The CDR3 extends over 14 amino acids. CDR3 amino acids: CTSSLVGRGSEAFL. The DNA of the CDR3 is TGTACCAGCAGCTTAGTCGGGAGGGGCTCTGAAGCTTTCCTA.

This chain links TRBV6-1 with TRBJ2-7; D is unclear. The germline V gene encodes CDR1 MNHNS and CDR2 SASEGT. The V and J ends lost 6 bases and 5 bases respectively, with 17 bases between them. The CDR3 is 14 residues long. The DNA for the CDR3 is TGTGCCAGCAGGGGAAGTTGGTTAGTGGACGAGCAGTACTTC. This codes for CASRGSWLVDEQYF.

The chain couples TRBV4-3 to TRBJ1-1; D not resolved. With 3 bases removed from V and 4 bases from J, the gap between germline ends came to 21 bases. Germline-derived CDR1 and CDR2 are LGHNA and YSLEER. The CDR3 spans 17 residues. The CDR3 DNA sequence: TGCGCCAGCAGCCATGATGTTCCGGGCAGCTCGGGCACTGAAGCTTTCTTT. Its protein is CASSHDVPGSSGTEAFF.

On this clonotype: One junction end disagrees with the germline gene, perhaps due to a read error. The chain combines TRBV20-1 with TRBJ2-3; 7 bases line up with TRBD1. CDR3 length: 13 residues. Germline loops: CDR1 DFQATT, CDR2 SNEGSKA (reference sequence). The CDR3 sequence: CSSRGGVGDTQYF. The CDR3 nucleotides read TGCAGTTCTAGAGGGGGCGTGGGCGATACGCAGTATTTT.

As for this clonotype: Relative to the germline gene, one junction end is altered; a read error may explain this. J is TRBJ2-7 and V is TRBV6-2 or TRBV6-3, with 7 bases fitting TRBD2. The CDR3 runs to 14 residues. CDR1 and CDR2 from the germline V gene are MNHEY and SVGEGT. The CDR3 region is CASNSPLASYGQYF. The CDR3 DNA sequence: TGTGCCAGTAATTCCCCACTAGCGTCATACGGGCAGTACTTC.

Note on this clonotype: The junction shows a germline mismatch at one end, possibly a read error. This chain joins TRBV6-5 and TRBJ2-7; TRBD2 matches at 11 bases. Germline V gene data show CDR1 as MNHEY and CDR2 as SVGAGI. The CDR3 runs to 20 residues. The DNA of the CDR3 is TGTGCCAGCAGTTACGTGCACCCAGGGACTAGCGGCTCAGAGGGCTACGAGCAGTGCTTC. As protein: CASSYVHPGTSGSEGYEQCF.

The count of this clonotype is one. A junction boundary mismatches the germline segment, possibly from a read error. The chain joins TRBV11-2 to TRBJ1-2; no clear D gene. This CDR3 has 13 amino acids. Germline assignment: CDR1 SGHAT and CDR2 FQNNGV. The CDR3 reads CPSGSLLMGGYTF. CDR3 DNA: TGTCCCAGCGGCTCCTTACTTATGGGGGGCTACACCTTC.

Comments on this clonotype: No conserved phenylalanine or tryptophan is present at the end of the CDR3, so a read error is the likely explanation. This chain joins TRBV4-3 and TRBJ2-1; 9 positions match TRBD2. Germline assignment: CDR1 LGHNA and CDR2 YSLEER. This CDR3 has 15 amino acids. Germline trimming cut 0 bases from V and 4 bases from J; bases unmatched to any gene: 1. This CDR3 reads CASSQDAGGYNEQFL. CDR3 in DNA: TGCGCCAGCAGCCAAGATGCGGGAGGGTACAATGAGCAGTTCTTA.

A remark on this clonotype: One base away lies a much larger clone, so this may be a sequencing read error. In DNA form, the CDR3 reads TGTGCCAGCAACCTAATGGGCTCTCCTCGGGCTGGGACCAACGTCCTGACTTTC. Its translation is CASNLMGSPRAGTNVLTF. The V call is TRBV28, the J call TRBJ2-6; D is unclear. The V gene's germline CDR1 is MDHEN and CDR2 SYDVKM. The CDR3 runs 18 residues.

The table lists this clonotype with a count of one. For the CDR3, the DNA is TGTGCCTGGACAAGCCGAAACACCATATATTTT. This gives the protein CAWTSRNTIYF. The chain uses TRBV6-1 and TRBJ1-3; weak D call: TRBD1 (5 bases). The germline V gene has CDR1 MNHNS and CDR2 SASEGT. The CDR3 contains 11 residues. The V gene lost 11 bases and the J gene lost 5 bases, with 10 bases spanning the gap.

A note on this clonotype: An end of the junction differs from the germline gene, which may be a read error. This chain links TRBV6-2 or TRBV6-3 with TRBJ2-7; 7 positions agree with TRBD2. This CDR3 contains 14 residues. Germline CDR1 and CDR2: MNHEY and SVGEGT. This CDR3 reads CTSSPPLASYEQYF. CDR3 nucleotides: TGTACCAGCAGTCCCCCACTAGCGTCATACGAGCAGTACTTC.

Details on this clonotype: Since no conserved phenylalanine or tryptophan closes the CDR3, a read error is the likely cause. The chain couples TRBV4-1 to TRBJ1-2; TRBD1 might be the D (6 bases). Looked up from germline, CDR1 is MGHRA and CDR2 is YSYEKL. CDR3 length: 14 residues. The CDR3 region is CGSSPDSTSFGYTL. The CDR3 nucleotides read TGCGGCAGCAGCCCGGACAGCACCTCATTCGGCTACACCCTC.

J is TRBJ2-1 and V is TRBV11-3, with D perhaps matching TRBD1 or TRBD2 (5 bases each). Trimming removed 5 bases from V and 10 bases from J, with 15 bases in between. There are 13 residues in the CDR3. Per germline, CDR1 SGHNT and CDR2 YENEEA. CDR3 in amino acids: CASSPEGSYEQFF. The CDR3 DNA reads as TGTGCCAGCAGCCCCGAGGGGTCCTACGAGCAGTTCTTC.

Worth noting for this clonotype: A junction boundary mismatches the germline segment, possibly from a read error. The V and J genes are TRBV20-1 and TRBJ2-3, with D tentatively TRBD1 or TRBD2 (6 bases each). CDR1 is DFQATT, CDR2 SNEGSKA, per germline (reference sequence). The CDR3 has 14 amino acids. The CDR3, as DNA: TGCAGTGTTAGTCTAGGACTAAGGACAGATACGCGGTATTTT. This gives the protein CSVSLGLRTDTRYF.

This clonotype was counted once. The conserved final phenylalanine or tryptophan is absent from the CDR3, which likely points to a read error. The rearrangement uses TRBV20-1 and TRBJ1-1; no firm D call. The V and J ends lost 7 bases and 1 base respectively, with 10 bases between them. CDR1 and CDR2 from the germline V gene are DFQATT and SNEGSKA (reference sequence). This CDR3 has 12 amino acids. CDR3 DNA: TGCAGTGTTATACGGGGGAACACTGAAGCTTTCATT. Translated: CSVIRGNTEAFI.

V and J are TRBV6-1 and TRBJ2-3, with 12 positions matching TRBD2. The CDR3 consists of 16 residues. Germline V CDR1 and CDR2: MNHNS, SASEGT. After removal of 4 bases from V and 5 bases from J, the junction contained 7 bases not matched to a gene. The CDR3 sequence: CASSGITSGGRDTQYF. CDR3 coding DNA: TGTGCCAGCAGTGGAATAACTAGCGGGGGGAGAGATACGCAGTATTTT.

This clonotype was found a few times. Because the CDR3 is missing its conserved closing phenylalanine or tryptophan, this is likely a read error. The chain joins TRBV16 to TRBJ2-7; TRBD1 agrees at 7 bases. CDR1 and CDR2 (germline): KGHSY, FQNENV. The V gene end was trimmed by 6 bases and the J gene end by 3 bases; junction bases not matched to a gene: 8. The CDR3 spans 14 residues. For the CDR3, the DNA is TGTGCCAGCAGTCTGACAGGGTCCGACTACGAGCAGTACCTC. It specifies CASSLTGSDYEQYL.

As to this clonotype: Mismatch with germline at one junction end may stem from a read error. The genes are TRBV30 and TRBJ2-1; unclear D gene. The V gene's germline CDR1 is GTSNPN and CDR2 SVGIG (reference sequence). CDR3 length: 12 residues. This CDR3 reads CAWSVGNNERFF. DNA for the CDR3: TGTGCCTGGAGTGTAGGAAACAATGAGCGGTTCTTC.

The table lists this clonotype with many counts. This chain joins TRBV10-2 and TRBJ2-3; perhaps TRBD2 as D (5 bases). The CDR3 length is 15 residues. V lost 5 bases to trimming and J lost 2 bases, with 14 bases between them. Germline CDR1 WSHSY, CDR2 SAAADI. The CDR3 sequence is CASSYPGKDTDTQYF. CDR3 in DNA: TGCGCCAGCAGTTATCCCGGGAAGGACACAGATACGCAGTATTTT.

With regard to this clonotype: Possible read error: a much larger clone is one base away. Likely a read error: the CDR3 ends without its conserved phenylalanine or tryptophan. The V gene is TRBV30, the J gene TRBJ2-7; 9 bases agree with TRBD1. The CDR3 contains 13 residues. The V gene's germline CDR1 is GTSNPN and CDR2 SVGIG (reference sequence). V lost 3 bases to trimming and J lost 3 bases; unmatched junction nucleotides: 3. CDR3 protein: CAWRGQGVYEQYL. CDR3 coding DNA: TGTGCCTGGAGGGGACAGGGAGTCTACGAGCAGTACTTG.

As for this clonotype: One end of the junction is discordant with germline, which a read error may explain. The chain recombines TRBV6-5 with TRBJ1-1; tentative D call: TRBD1 (6 bases). The CDR3 loop spans 15 amino acids. In germline, CDR1 is MNHEY, CDR2 SVGAGI. CDR3 nucleotides: TGTGCCAGCAGTCCCTTTACGTCGGGGGACACTGAAGCTTCCTTT. Translating it yields CASSPFTSGDTEASF.